A selection of T cell receptor beta chains follows, all from one sample in a study of blood T cell repertoires in COVID-19. Repertoires were generated with immunoSEQ multiplex PCR, while TCRdb's copy carries only in-frame clones and drops some. The sample carries approximately 320,000 clones, 75% to 85% recorded once. Specimen: peripheral blood. These receptors came from a human donor in a cohort sampled during active COVID-19. The CDR3 runs from the conserved cysteine through the conserved F or W. Fields, in order: J gene, D gene, clone size, V gene, CDR3 protein, CDR3 DNA. The D gene is left open where the match is weak. Rows may omit the clone size; those that give it use once, few, many or a size class.

TRBJ1-1	TRBD1	-	TRBV19	CASNYNRGAEAFF	TGTGCCAGTAACTATAACAGGGGAGCTGAAGCTTTCTTT
TRBJ2-2	-	-	TRBV27	CASRQGGNTGELFF	TGTGCCAGCAGACAGGGCGGGAACACCGGGGAGCTGTTTTTT
TRBJ2-7	-	once	TRBV6-5	CASSFAWRPYEQYF	TGTGCCAGCAGTTTCGCGTGGAGACCCTACGAGCAGTACTTC
TRBJ2-3	-	-	TRBV3-1/TRBV3-2	CASSQDTRAGRTDTQYF	TGTGCCAGCAGCCAAGACACTAGGGCCGGACGCACAGATACGCAGTATTTT
TRBJ1-2	TRBD1	-	TRBV5-5	CASSLAFSGGAGYTF	TGTGCCAGCAGCTTGGCTTTTTCAGGGGGCGCTGGCTACACCTTC
TRBJ2-7	-	-	TRBV9	CASSVDRQVSYEQYF	TGTGCCAGCAGCGTAGATCGACAGGTCTCCTACGAGCAGTACTTC
TRBJ2-7	-	-	TRBV5-6	CASSLGGSEQYF	TGTGCCAGCAGCTTGGGCGGGTCTGAGCAGTACTTC
TRBJ1-1	-	-	TRBV6-5	CASGAQTEAFF	TGTGCCTCTGGGGCACAAACTGAAGCTTTCTTT
TRBJ1-2	TRBD1	-	TRBV24-1	CATCRDSNWGNYGYTF	TGTGCCACCTGCCGGGACAGCAACTGGGGGAACTATGGCTACACCTTC
TRBJ2-7	TRBD2	few	TRBV2	CASSASGVFTYEQYF	TGTGCCAGCAGTGCCAGCGGGGTTTTTACGTACGAGCAGTACTTC
TRBJ1-3	-	once	TRBV6-5	CASSYSRPGTGNTIYF	TGTGCCAGCAGTTACTCGAGACCCGGGACTGGAAACACCATATATTTT
TRBJ2-4	TRBD1	-	TRBV18	CASSPPTQGAVKNIQYF	TGTGCCAGCTCACCTCCGACACAGGGGGCGGTCAAAAACATTCAGTACTTC
TRBJ1-1	TRBD1	-	TRBV11-3	CASSRDRGAEAFF	TGTGCCAGCAGCCGAGACAGGGGGGCTGAAGCTTTCTTT
TRBJ2-7	-	-	TRBV19	CASSPRGGPGEQYF	TGTGCCAGTAGTCCACGAGGAGGCCCTGGGGAGCAGTACTTC
TRBJ1-6	-	-	TRBV11-2	CASSLETGFKAPLHF	TGTGCCAGCAGCTTGGAGACCGGTTTCAAGGCACCCCTCCACTTT
TRBJ2-5	-	-	TRBV2	CASSEQGQETQYF	TGTGCCAGCAGTGAACAGGGACAAGAGACCCAGTACTTC
TRBJ2-6	-	once	TRBV6-5	CASRRIGANVLTF	TGTGCCAGCAGGAGGATTGGGGCCAACGTCCTGACTTTC